Presented here are 30 T cell receptor beta chains from one specimen sequenced in a study of T cells in Graves' hyperthyroidism and ophthalmopathy. Amplification targeted TCR beta CDR3 regions from RNA transcripts. The study used the HTBI primer set for a first-round RT-PCR of the TCR CDR3. TCRdb reprocessed the multiplex PCR reads via MiXCR and lists one record per CDR3 protein. This sample yields roughly 600,000 distinct CDR3 sequences, of which approximately 14% are seen a single time; around 13% belongs to the top ten. The source material was blood. These receptors were collected from a woman aged 45-65 years with Graves' ophthalmopathy.

The CDR3 sequence is CATSRPVDTQYF. DNA of the CDR3: TGTGCCACCAGCAGGCCGGTAGATACGCAGTATTTT. The chain joins TRBV15 to TRBJ2-3; D is unclear. Per the germline V gene, CDR1 is LNHNV and CDR2 is YYDKDF (reference sequence). V lost 3 bases and J 5 bases, leaving 6 bases between the germline ends. The CDR3 is made up of 12 amino acids.

This clonotype was picked up many times. This chain links TRBV14 with TRBJ2-7; D remains unclear. V shed 0 bases and J shed 3 bases, with 9 bases lying between them. Per the germline V gene, CDR1 is SGHDN and CDR2 is FVKESK. The length of the CDR3 is 14 residues. CDR3 amino acids: CASSQDPTSYEQYF. CDR3 nucleotide sequence: TGTGCCAGCAGCCAAGATCCAACGAGCTACGAGCAGTACTTC.

This clonotype was counted at least ten times. This rearrangement joins TRBV24-1 to TRBJ2-3, with D possibly matching TRBD2 (6 bases). This CDR3 region has 17 residues. Between the trimmed V and J ends, which lost 2 bases and 0 bases, there was a span of 14 bases. Germline V lookup: CDR1 KGHDR, CDR2 SFDVKD. This chain's CDR3 is CATSDYPAGLSTDTQYF. The CDR3, as DNA: TGTGCCACCAGTGATTACCCAGCGGGTTTAAGCACAGATACGCAGTATTTT.

The chain carries TRBV20-1 and TRBJ2-1; D remains ambiguous. There are 16 residues in the CDR3. V was pared by 0 bases and J by 7 bases, with 19 bases between. Germline assignment: CDR1 DFQATT and CDR2 SNEGSKA (reference sequence). In DNA, the CDR3 is TGCAGTGCTAGAGACCGGCTAGTAACCCTAGAGAATGAGCAGTTCTTC. This gives the protein CSARDRLVTLENEQFF.

This sequence joins TRBV10-2 and TRBJ2-7; 7 bases are shared with TRBD1. Germline V lookup: CDR1 WSHSY, CDR2 SAAADI. CDR3 length: 17 residues. With 6 bases clipped from V and 3 bases from J, the junction kept 17 bases outside the gene matches. The CDR3 bases are TGCGCCAGCAGCCGCAGCCCTTCCGGGACAGACTACTACGAGCAGTACTTC. This codes for CASSRSPSGTDYYEQYF.

The V gene is TRBV6-1, the J gene TRBJ1-5; D not resolved. Germline V gene sequence: CDR1 MNHNS, CDR2 SASEGT. V shed 8 bases and J shed 0 bases, with 8 bases lying between them. This CDR3 has 13 amino acids. The CDR3, as DNA: TGTGCCAGCTGGGTCTATAGCAATCAGCCCCAGCATTTT. Protein sequence: CASWVYSNQPQHF.

This clonotype was seen many times. This chain joins TRBV20-1 and TRBJ2-1; 14 nucleotides line up with TRBD2. This CDR3 is 16 amino acids long. Per germline, CDR1 DFQATT and CDR2 SNEGSKA (reference sequence). V lost 1 base and J lost 13; bases outside the gene matches: 12. The CDR3 protein is CSARAGLAGDRGQQFF. As DNA, the CDR3 is TGCAGTGCTAGAGCGGGACTAGCGGGAGACCGGGGGCAACAGTTCTTC.

The V call is TRBV30, the J call TRBJ2-2, with TRBD2 identical over 14 bases. This CDR3 is built from 17 residues. Germline assignment: CDR1 GTSNPN and CDR2 SVGIG (reference sequence). V dropped 3 bases and J dropped 4; count of bases not matched to a gene: 7. As DNA, the CDR3 is TGTGCCTGGAGGAGCAGGGGACTAGCGGGAGTCACCGGGGAGCTGTTTTTT. Translating gives CAWRSRGLAGVTGELFF.

The chain recombines TRBV19 with TRBJ1-1; tentatively, D is TRBD1 (5 bases). The CDR3 totals 15 residues. The ends were cut back, 5 bases at V and 4 bases at J, with 17 bases in the middle. CDR1 is LNHDA, CDR2 SQIVND, per germline (reference sequence). CDR3 region: CASSLTRDSGTEAFF. CDR3 DNA: TGTGCCAGTAGTTTAACCCGGGACTCGGGCACTGAAGCTTTCTTT.

In this sample, this clonotype turned up many times. This rearrangement joins TRBV30 to TRBJ2-3, with 9 bases lining up with TRBD2. This CDR3 has 14 amino acids. Germline V gene data show CDR1 as GTSNPN and CDR2 as SVGIG (reference sequence). The V and J ends lost 8 bases and 5 bases, in that order; junction bases with no gene match: 11. CDR3 nucleotides: TGTGCCGAGGGGCGGGGGGGCGGAGAAGATACGCAGTATTTT. Its protein product is CAEGRGGGEDTQYF.

The V call is TRBV6-1, the J call TRBJ1-1; tentatively, D is TRBD1 (5 bases). Trimming took off 2 bases at V and 1 base at J, with 11 bases between the two ends. This CDR3 is 15 amino acids long. Germline CDR1 is MNHNS and CDR2 is SASEGT. CDR3 DNA: TGTGCCAGCAGTGAACCCCGGGGGGGGAACACTGAAGCTTTCTTT. It codes for CASSEPRGGNTEAFF.

This clonotype was seen many times. This chain uses TRBV20-1 with TRBJ2-1; 9 positions agree with TRBD2. The V gene end was trimmed by 0 bases and the J gene end by 4 bases; junction bases not matched to a gene: 19. Germline values: CDR1 DFQATT, CDR2 SNEGSKA (reference sequence). The CDR3 length is 20 residues. The CDR3 DNA reads as TGCAGTGCTAGAGATCTTTGGGCTAGCGGGGAGGAGGGCCTTTACAATGAGCAGTTCTTC. This codes for CSARDLWASGEEGLYNEQFF.

There are many counts of this clonotype. The V gene is TRBV7-2, the J gene TRBJ2-1, with 9 bases fitting TRBD2. The V segment lost 4 bases and the J segment 8 bases; nucleotides outside the gene matches: 9. The CDR3 contains 15 residues. From germline, CDR1 is SGHTA and CDR2 FQGNSA. This CDR3 is CASSSSGTFPHEQFF. The CDR3 DNA reads as TGTGCCAGCAGCTCTAGCGGGACCTTTCCCCATGAGCAGTTCTTC.

This chain joins TRBV7-9 and TRBJ1-2; perhaps TRBD1 as D (5 bases). This CDR3 spans 16 amino acids. From germline, CDR1 is SEHNR and CDR2 FQNEAQ (reference sequence). The V gene lost 5 bases and the J gene lost 4 bases, with 20 bases spanning the gap. CDR3 coding DNA: TGTGCCAGCAGCGGGCGGGGGGATTTAGGGAGCTATGGCTACACCTTC. Amino acid sequence: CASSGRGDLGSYGYTF.

The chain recombines TRBV20-1 with TRBJ1-2; 10 positions match TRBD1. V shed 4 bases, J shed 6 bases, and the junction held 2 bases outside the gene matches. This CDR3 has 12 amino acids. Germline V gene lookup returns CDR1 DFQATT and CDR2 SNEGSKA (reference sequence). CDR3 bases: TGCAGTGCTATCGGGACAGGGGATGGCTACACCTTC. Amino acids: CSAIGTGDGYTF.

The rearrangement joins TRBV4-1 to TRBJ1-4; the D is unclear. Germline CDR1 and CDR2: MGHRA and YSYEKL. This CDR3 is 13 amino acids long. V lost 4 bases and J lost 7, with 10 bases in between. CDR3 protein: CASSPAGPEKLFF. For the CDR3, the DNA is TGCGCCAGCAGCCCAGCCGGGCCTGAAAAACTGTTTTTT.

J is TRBJ2-2 and V is TRBV28; D ambiguous. CDR3 size: 12 residues. The V and J ends lost 5 bases and 9 bases respectively, with 10 bases between them. Germline CDR1 and CDR2: MDHEN and SYDVKM. CDR3 bases: TGTGCCAGCAGTCCCGTAGGGAGGGAGCTGTTTTTT. Its protein product is CASSPVGRELFF.

This clonotype was picked up many times. The chain employs TRBV28 and TRBJ2-5; TRBD2 matches at 8 bases. Trimming cost V 2 bases and J 2 bases; bases outside gene matches: 13. Germline V gene lookup returns CDR1 MDHEN and CDR2 SYDVKM. This CDR3 is 18 amino acids long. The CDR3: CASSLPPGLGKGQETQYF. The CDR3 nucleotides read TGTGCCAGCAGTTTACCCCCGGGACTAGGGAAAGGACAAGAGACCCAGTACTTC.

This clonotype has at least ten counts. The chain links TRBV7-3 to TRBJ1-1; TRBD1 matches at 9 bases. Germline assignment: CDR1 SGHTA and CDR2 FQGTGA. The CDR3 runs 15 residues. Trimming at V came to 5 bases and at J to 6 bases, leaving 10 bases not matched to a gene. The CDR3 here is CASSTTGGALAEAFF. The DNA of the CDR3 is TGTGCCAGCAGCACAACAGGGGGCGCTTTGGCTGAAGCTTTCTTT.

The rearrangement links TRBV6-9 to TRBJ1-5; 9 positions agree with TRBD1. The germline CDR1 and CDR2 sequences are MNHGY and SVAAGI. V lost 5 bases to trimming and J lost 5 bases; unmatched junction nucleotides: 10. This CDR3 comprises 16 residues. As DNA, the CDR3 is TGTGCCAGCAGTGCTTCGAGCGGGACAGGGCATCAGCCCCAGCATTTT. Translation gives CASSASSGTGHQPQHF.

This clonotype has a count of ten or more. The genes are TRBV27 and TRBJ2-1; no definite D call. Germline lookup yields CDR1 MNHEY and CDR2 SMNVEV (reference sequence). This CDR3 is built from 13 residues. Trimming took off 5 bases at V and 3 bases at J, with 8 bases between the two ends. The CDR3 DNA sequence: TGTGCCAGCAGTCAAGCATTCTACAATGAGCAGTTCTTC. Protein: CASSQAFYNEQFF.

In its sample, this clonotype was seen many times. The chain carries TRBV29-1 and TRBJ2-7, with 9 bases aligning to TRBD1. The CDR3 is 14 residues long. Germline CDR1 is SQVTM and CDR2 is ANQGSEA. V shed 6 bases, J shed 3 bases, and the junction held 9 bases outside the gene matches. CDR3 in DNA: TGCAGCGTCACCGACAGGGGGTTTAACTACGAGCAGTACTTC. Protein: CSVTDRGFNYEQYF.

The chain has TRBV12-3 or TRBV12-4 and TRBJ2-7; tentative D call: TRBD2 (5 bases). The CDR3 has 12 residues. V lost 5 bases, J lost 7 bases, and 12 bases lay in between. As DNA, the CDR3 is TGTGCCAGCAGTCCCGGGGAGTTAGAGCAGTACTTC. It yields the protein CASSPGELEQYF.

This clonotype has only a few counts. The chain uses TRBV7-9 and TRBJ2-5; tentative D call: TRBD2 (6 bases). V shed 1 base and J shed 7 bases, with 16 bases lying between them. The CDR3 loop spans 15 amino acids. CDR1 and CDR2 (germline): SEHNR, FQNEAQ (reference sequence). CDR3 bases: TGTGCCAGCAGCTTAGGGGAGGACCTTTTAGGGACCCAGTACTTC. This encodes CASSLGEDLLGTQYF. The entire variable domain, with the rest obtained from reference TRBV7-9 and TRBJ2-5, is as follows: DTGVSQNPRHKITKRGQNVTFRCDPISEHNRLYWYRQTLGQGPEFLTYFQNEAQLEKSRLLSDRFSAERPKGSFSTLEIQRTEQGDSAMYLCASSLGEDLLGTQYFGPGTRLLVL.

This clonotype came up a few times. The chain joins TRBV7-2 to TRBJ2-1, with TRBD2 matching over 10 bases. CDR1 is SGHTA and CDR2 is FQGNSA in the germline V gene. The V gene end was trimmed by 5 bases and the J gene end by 7 bases; junction bases not matched to a gene: 11. The CDR3 is 16 residues long. The CDR3 DNA sequence: TGTGCCAGCAGCCAAGATTCCCTAGCGGGAGTTAATGAGCAGTTCTTC. Translated: CASSQDSLAGVNEQFF.

This clonotype came up many times. The V and J genes are TRBV7-3 and TRBJ2-2, with no clear D. V was clipped by 5 bases and J by 3 bases, with 4 bases between them. This CDR3 region has 12 residues. Germline V lookup: CDR1 SGHTA, CDR2 FQGTGA. CDR3: CASSKYTGELFF. In nucleotides, the CDR3 is TGTGCCAGCAGCAAATACACCGGGGAGCTGTTTTTT.

The sample holds many counts of this clonotype. The chain recombines TRBV12-3 or TRBV12-4 with TRBJ2-1, with D perhaps matching TRBD1 (5 bases). V lost 2 bases, J lost 6 bases, and 14 bases lay in between. The CDR3 length is 15 residues. Here the CDR3 reads CASSLSGQDGNEQFF. The CDR3 DNA sequence: TGTGCCAGCAGTTTATCAGGGCAGGACGGCAATGAGCAGTTCTTC.

As regards this clonotype: Possible read error: a much larger clone is one base away. The CDR3 loop is CAGSLVRGGQPQHF. The CDR3 DNA reads as TGTGCCGGCAGTTTAGTTAGGGGCGGGCAGCCCCAGCATTTT. This chain joins TRBV12-3 or TRBV12-4 and TRBJ1-5; tentatively, D is TRBD1 (5 bases). CDR3 size: 14 residues.

This clonotype was seen at least ten times. This chain uses TRBV20-1 with TRBJ2-7, with 9 bases fitting TRBD2. CDR1 is DFQATT, CDR2 SNEGSKA, per germline (reference sequence). J lost 6 bases, V lost 1 base, and 7 bases had no gene match. The CDR3 totals 14 residues. The CDR3 DNA is TGCAGTGCTAGAGTGAATAGCGGGAGAGGCGAGCAGTACTTC. Its protein product is CSARVNSGRGEQYF.

This clonotype appeared many times. The rearrangement uses TRBV2 and TRBJ1-1; the D is unclear. Germline V lookup: CDR1 SNHLY, CDR2 FYNNEI. V lost 4 bases and J 2 bases, leaving 17 bases between the germline ends. The CDR3 covers 16 residues. CDR3: CASSGAGQRFNTEAFF. CDR3 nucleotide sequence: TGTGCCAGCAGTGGGGCGGGTCAGAGGTTCAACACTGAAGCTTTCTTT.